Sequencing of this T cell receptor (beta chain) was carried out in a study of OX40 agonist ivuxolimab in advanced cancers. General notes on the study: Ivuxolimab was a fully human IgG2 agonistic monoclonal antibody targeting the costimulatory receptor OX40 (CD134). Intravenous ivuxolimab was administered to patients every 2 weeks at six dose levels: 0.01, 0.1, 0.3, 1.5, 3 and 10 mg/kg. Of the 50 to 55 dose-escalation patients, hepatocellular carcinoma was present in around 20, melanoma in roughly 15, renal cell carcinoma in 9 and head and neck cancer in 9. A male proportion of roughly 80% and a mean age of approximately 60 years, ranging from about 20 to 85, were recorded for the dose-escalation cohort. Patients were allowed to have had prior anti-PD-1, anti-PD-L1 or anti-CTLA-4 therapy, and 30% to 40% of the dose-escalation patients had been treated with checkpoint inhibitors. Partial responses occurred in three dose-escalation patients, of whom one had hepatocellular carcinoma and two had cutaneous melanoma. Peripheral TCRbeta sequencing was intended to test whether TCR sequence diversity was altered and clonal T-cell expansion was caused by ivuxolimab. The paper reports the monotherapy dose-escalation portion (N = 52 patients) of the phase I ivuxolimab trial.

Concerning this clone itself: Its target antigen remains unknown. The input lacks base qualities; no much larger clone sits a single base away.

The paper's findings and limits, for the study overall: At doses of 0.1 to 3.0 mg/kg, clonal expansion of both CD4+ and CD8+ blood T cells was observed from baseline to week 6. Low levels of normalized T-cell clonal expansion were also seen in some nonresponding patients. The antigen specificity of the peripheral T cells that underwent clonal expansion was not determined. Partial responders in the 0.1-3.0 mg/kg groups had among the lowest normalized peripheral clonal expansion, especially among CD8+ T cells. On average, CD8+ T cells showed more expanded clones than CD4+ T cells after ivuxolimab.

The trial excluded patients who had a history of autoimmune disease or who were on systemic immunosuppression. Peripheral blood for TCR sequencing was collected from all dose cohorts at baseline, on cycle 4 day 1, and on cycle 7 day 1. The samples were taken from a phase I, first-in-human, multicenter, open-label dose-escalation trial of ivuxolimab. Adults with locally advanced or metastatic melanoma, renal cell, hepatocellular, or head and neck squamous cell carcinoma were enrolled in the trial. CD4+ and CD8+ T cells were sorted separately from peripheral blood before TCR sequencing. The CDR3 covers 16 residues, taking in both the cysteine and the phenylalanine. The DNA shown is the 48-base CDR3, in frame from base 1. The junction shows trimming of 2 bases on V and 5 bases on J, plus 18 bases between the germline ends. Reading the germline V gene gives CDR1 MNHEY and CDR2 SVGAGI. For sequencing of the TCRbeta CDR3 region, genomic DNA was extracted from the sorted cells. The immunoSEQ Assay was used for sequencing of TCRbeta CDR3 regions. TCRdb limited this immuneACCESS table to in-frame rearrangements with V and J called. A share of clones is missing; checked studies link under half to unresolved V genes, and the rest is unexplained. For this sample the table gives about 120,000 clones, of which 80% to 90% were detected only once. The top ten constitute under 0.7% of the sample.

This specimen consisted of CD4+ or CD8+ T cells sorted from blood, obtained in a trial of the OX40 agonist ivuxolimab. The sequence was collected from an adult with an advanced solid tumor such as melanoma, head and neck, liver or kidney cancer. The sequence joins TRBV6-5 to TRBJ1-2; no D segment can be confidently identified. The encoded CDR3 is CASSYEATPRAYGYTF. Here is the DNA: TGTGCCAGCAGTTACGAGGCCACACCTCGGGCTTATGGCTACACCTTC.